This entry lists 29 T cell receptor beta chains sequenced from one sample in a study of blood T cell repertoires in COVID-19. Data came from immunoSEQ multiplex PCR; TCRdb stores just in-frame clones and leaves some out. The sample contains around 250,000 clones, around 86% of which appear only once. Sequencing was carried out using PBMCs or T cells enriched from blood (not recorded which). The receptors originated from a woman in her forties or fifties who had recovered from COVID-19.

A remark on this clone: The same CDR3 is also encoded by other DNA sequences in this sample. J is TRBJ1-1 and V is TRBV7-9, with D unclear. The CDR3 sequence is 11 residues long. Germline V gives CDR1 SEHNR, CDR2 FQNEAQ (reference sequence). V dropped 5 bases and J dropped 2 bases, with 3 bases sitting between them. CDR3 protein: CASSLNTEAFF. The CDR3 bases are TGTGCCAGCAGCCTCAACACTGAAGCTTTCTTT.

The rearrangement links TRBV4-2 to TRBJ2-1; TRBD2 might be the D (5 bases). Germline loops: CDR1 LGHNA, CDR2 YNFKEQ. This CDR3 contains 16 residues. V was trimmed by 0 bases and J by 6 bases, leaving 15 bases between them. CDR3 sequence: CASSQDGEGSSNEQFF. CDR3 in DNA: TGTGCCAGCAGCCAAGATGGTGAGGGATCGAGCAATGAGCAGTTCTTC.

V is TRBV9 and J is TRBJ2-1, with 9 nucleotides matching TRBD1. The CDR3 runs 15 residues. In germline, CDR1 is SGDLS, CDR2 YYNGEE. Unmatched junction bases numbered 6, after V lost 4 bases and J lost 4 bases. CDR3 amino acids: CASSLTGGTYNEQFF. CDR3 DNA: TGTGCCAGCAGCCTGACAGGGGGGACGTACAATGAGCAGTTCTTC.

J is TRBJ1-6 and V is TRBV5-1; 10 bases are shared with TRBD1. CDR3 length: 18 residues. The V and J ends lost 1 base and 7 bases, in that order; junction bases with no gene match: 11. The germline CDR1 and CDR2 sequences are SGHRS and YFSETQ. The CDR3 sequence: CASSLMSSSGQGNSPLHF. The CDR3 coding sequence is TGCGCCAGCAGCTTGATGTCGAGTTCGGGACAGGGGAATTCACCCCTCCACTTT.

J is TRBJ1-1 and V is TRBV15; D perhaps matches TRBD1 (6 bases). Germline lookup yields CDR1 LNHNV and CDR2 YYDKDF (reference sequence). The V end lost 5 bases, the J end lost 0 bases, and 10 bases lay between the germline ends. CDR3 length: 14 amino acids. CDR3 nucleotides: TGTGCCACCAGCGGACAGCGAGTGAACACTGAAGCTTTCTTT. Its translation is CATSGQRVNTEAFF.

In this sample, this clone turned up a few times. The rearrangement uses TRBV3-1 (or the pseudogene TRBV3-2) and TRBJ2-7, with a possible D match to TRBD2 (6 bases). V gave up 2 bases and J gave up 3 bases, with 17 bases separating them. This CDR3 is built from 16 residues. Germline V gene lookup returns CDR1 LGHDT and CDR2 YNNKEL (reference sequence). As DNA, the CDR3 is TGTGCCAGCAGCCAAATTCGGAGCGGGCAGAGCTACGAGCAGTACTTC. Amino acid sequence: CASSQIRSGQSYEQYF.

The chain couples TRBV24-1 to TRBJ2-5; the D is unclear. CDR3 length equals 13 residues. CDR1 and CDR2 (germline): KGHDR, SFDVKD. Trimming took off 4 bases at V and 2 bases at J, with 7 bases between the two ends. CDR3 region: CATSDFLQETQYF. The CDR3 coding sequence is TGTGCCACCAGTGACTTCCTACAAGAGACCCAGTACTTC.

This clone was observed a handful of times. J is TRBJ1-5 and V is TRBV19; D ambiguous. The V and J ends lost 4 bases and 7 bases respectively, with 11 bases between them. Germline V gene data show CDR1 as LNHDA and CDR2 as SQIVND (reference sequence). This CDR3 has 13 residues. CDR3 in amino acids: CASSSNLEQPQHF. In DNA form, the CDR3 reads TGTGCCAGTAGTAGCAATTTGGAGCAGCCCCAGCATTTT.

The chain couples TRBV19 to TRBJ2-2; D is unclear. The V gene's germline CDR1 is LNHDA and CDR2 SQIVND (reference sequence). Trimming left V 1 base short and J 2 bases short, with 8 bases between. The CDR3 spans 15 residues. CDR3 sequence: CASSIVTGNTGELFF. The CDR3 DNA follows: TGTGCCAGTAGTATAGTGACTGGAAACACCGGGGAGCTGTTTTTT.

The genes are TRBV5-4 and TRBJ2-2; TRBD1 agrees at 10 bases. Germline CDR1 is SGHNT and CDR2 is YYREEE (reference sequence). The CDR3 covers 15 residues. V dropped 6 bases and J dropped 3; count of bases not matched to a gene: 5. The CDR3 is CASTTGQGHTGELFF. CDR3 nucleotides: TGTGCCAGCACCACGGGACAGGGGCACACCGGGGAGCTGTTTTTT.

The rearrangement joins TRBV5-6 to TRBJ2-7; TRBD2 matches 9 bases. From germline, CDR1 is SGHDT and CDR2 YYEEEE. The CDR3 consists of 15 residues. With V trimmed by 2 bases and J by 0 bases, 3 bases remained unmatched. The CDR3, as DNA: TGTGCCAGCAGCTTTCTAGCGGGATTCTCCTACGAGCAGTACTTC. Protein product: CASSFLAGFSYEQYF.

J is TRBJ2-1 and V is TRBV30, with 11 bases lining up with TRBD2. There are 15 residues in the CDR3. Germline CDR1 reads GTSNPN; CDR2 reads SVGIG (reference sequence). V shed 2 bases, J shed 4 bases, and the junction held 4 bases outside the gene matches. The CDR3 coding sequence is TGTGCCTGGAGTTTAGCGGGAGGGGCGTACAATGAGCAGTTCTTC. It is translated as CAWSLAGGAYNEQFF.

The chain links TRBV2 to TRBJ1-5; the match to TRBD1 covers 8 bases. Germline-derived CDR1 and CDR2 are SNHLY and FYNNEI. The CDR3 runs 14 residues. After removal of 8 bases from V and 4 bases from J, the junction contained 7 bases not matched to a gene. The DNA for the CDR3 is TGTGCCAGCCGCGGACAGGGTCCGAATCAGCCCCAGCATTTT. The encoded protein is CASRGQGPNQPQHF.

The chain has TRBV2 and TRBJ2-3; D possibly corresponds to TRBD1 (5 bases). This CDR3 spans 14 amino acids. The V end lost 7 bases, the J end lost 3 bases, and 14 bases lay between the germline ends. Germline-derived CDR1 and CDR2 are SNHLY and FYNNEI. The CDR3: CASKKQGRTDTQYF. DNA for the CDR3: TGTGCCAGCAAGAAGCAGGGCAGGACAGATACGCAGTATTTT.

The J gene is TRBJ1-2, the V gene TRBV11-2, with D possibly being TRBD1 (6 bases). This CDR3 is 13 amino acids long. The germline V gene encodes CDR1 SGHAT and CDR2 FQNNGV. Trimming stripped 5 bases from V and 4 bases from J, with 11 bases between. The CDR3 nucleotides are TGTGCCAGCAGCCATCAGGGGTTCTATGGCTACACCTTC. Its protein is CASSHQGFYGYTF.

This clone was recorded only once. The chain links TRBV6-2 or TRBV6-3 to TRBJ2-1; TRBD2 matches at 9 bases. The CDR3 totals 15 residues. CDR1 is MNHEY, CDR2 SVGEGT, per germline. The ends lost 6 bases at V and 9 bases at J; junction bases unmatched: 12. CDR3 sequence (DNA): TGTGCCAGCAGCCAAAGGACTAGCGCAACGGGTGAGCAGTTCTTC. Translated, it gives CASSQRTSATGEQFF.

The V call is TRBV10-1, the J call TRBJ1-1; possible D gene TRBD1, 6 bases. V was trimmed by 7 bases and J by 5 bases, leaving 20 bases between them. Germline loops: CDR1 WNHNN, CDR2 SYGVQD (reference sequence). The CDR3 extends over 15 amino acids. The CDR3 region is CASTKQGEEKTEAFF. The CDR3 DNA follows: TGCGCCAGCACAAAACAGGGCGAGGAAAAAACTGAAGCTTTCTTT.

This chain connects TRBV11-1 to TRBJ2-2, with 8 bases that match TRBD2. Per germline, CDR1 SGHAT and CDR2 FQDESV (reference sequence). After removal of 6 bases from V and 3 bases from J, the junction contained 6 bases not matched to a gene. The CDR3 is 15 residues long. The CDR3 protein is CASRQGLEHTGELFF. The CDR3 coding sequence is TGTGCCAGCAGGCAGGGACTAGAACACACCGGGGAGCTGTTTTTT. The full variable domain, with the rest looked up from reference TRBV11-1 and TRBJ2-2, is EAEVAQSPRYKITEKSQAVAFWCDPISGHATLYWYRQILGQGPELLVQFQDESVVDDSQLPKDRFSAERLKGVDSTLKIQPAELGDSAMYLCASRQGLEHTGELFFGEGSRLTVL.

This chain uses TRBV20-1 with TRBJ2-7, with 8 bases that match TRBD2. Germline lookup yields CDR1 DFQATT and CDR2 SNEGSKA (reference sequence). The junction had 5 bases not matched to a gene; V was cut back by 3 bases and J by 4 bases. The CDR3 length is 13 residues. This CDR3 is CSASVSGKYEQYF. As DNA, the CDR3 is TGCAGTGCTAGTGTTAGCGGGAAGTACGAGCAGTACTTC.

Remarks on this clone: Other nucleotide sequences from this sample produce the same CDR3. This sequence joins TRBV6-1 and TRBJ2-7; tentatively, D is TRBD1 (5 bases). The germline gives CDR1 MNHNS, CDR2 SASEGT. CDR3 length: 13 residues. The germline V and J ends were trimmed by 3 bases and 3 bases, with 9 bases remaining between them. The CDR3 DNA sequence: TGTGCCAGCAGTGACACAGGTAGCTACGAGCAGTACTTC. Translated: CASSDTGSYEQYF.

This chain uses TRBV11-3 with TRBJ2-7; D might be TRBD1 (5 bases). Germline CDR1 is SGHNT and CDR2 is YENEEA. This CDR3 is built from 13 residues. Trimming removed 2 bases from V and 4 bases from J, with 9 bases in between. DNA of the CDR3: TGTGCCAGCAGCTTACAGGGTGGGTACGAGCAGTACTTC. Its translation is CASSLQGGYEQYF.

The J gene is TRBJ2-1, the V gene TRBV18; maybe TRBD2 (5 bases). The CDR3 runs to 14 residues. The V end was cut by 3 bases, the J end by 7 bases, with 13 bases between. The germline CDR1 and CDR2 sequences are KGHSH and LQKENI. The CDR3 here is CASSPSGSGNEQFF. CDR3 bases: TGTGCCAGCTCACCCTCCGGGTCGGGGAATGAGCAGTTCTTC. The full variable domain, its missing parts supplied by reference TRBV18 and TRBJ2-1, is NAGVMQNPRHLVRRRGQEARLRCSPMKGHSHVYWYRQLPEEGLKFMVYLQKENIIDESGMPKERFSAEFPKEGPSILRIQQVVRGDSAAYFCASSPSGSGNEQFFGPGTRLTVL.

Only a few counts were recorded for this clone. This CDR3 reads CASSLFGGVSSPLHF. CDR3 DNA: TGTGCCAGCAGCTTATTCGGGGGTGTGAGTTCACCCCTCCACTTT. The chain carries TRBV7-3 and TRBJ1-6, with a tentative D call TRBD1 (5 bases). Trimming took 2 bases from V and 9 from J, leaving 14 bases between them. CDR3 length equals 15 residues. The germline CDR1 and CDR2 sequences are SGHTA and FQGTGA.

The table lists this clone with a count of one. This chain uses TRBV7-8 with TRBJ2-5; 13 nucleotides line up with TRBD2. With 3 bases clipped from V and 3 bases from J, the junction kept 4 bases outside the gene matches. This CDR3 is 16 amino acids long. Per germline, CDR1 SGHVS and CDR2 FQNEAQ. CDR3 sequence reads: CASSFTSGRAKETQYF. The CDR3 DNA is TGTGCCAGCAGCTTCACTAGCGGGAGGGCGAAAGAGACCCAGTACTTC.

This clone was counted only a few times. The chain recombines TRBV9 with TRBJ2-3, with D perhaps matching TRBD2 (6 bases). The CDR3 runs 16 residues. Deletions cut 4 bases from V and 3 bases from J, with 18 bases between. Germline assignment: CDR1 SGDLS and CDR2 YYNGEE. CDR3 DNA: TGTGCCAGCAGCCCCGGGACTCCTGGTGATACAGATACGCAGTATTTT. Residues: CASSPGTPGDTDTQYF.

The V and J genes are TRBV5-1 and TRBJ1-5; 9 bases fit TRBD1. The CDR3 has 14 residues. Looked up from germline, CDR1 is SGHRS and CDR2 is YFSETQ. V dropped 4 bases and J dropped 5; count of bases not matched to a gene: 4. CDR3 sequence: CASSKGTGHQPQHF. The CDR3 nucleotides read TGCGCCAGCAGCAAAGGGACAGGGCATCAGCCCCAGCATTTT.

This clone was detected only once. V usage is TRBV20-1 and J usage is TRBJ1-1; 7 positions agree with TRBD1. The CDR3 runs 11 residues. Per the germline V gene, CDR1 is DFQATT and CDR2 is SNEGSKA (reference sequence). CDR3 residues: CGGTANTEAFF. The CDR3 nucleotides are TGCGGTGGGACAGCGAACACTGAAGCTTTCTTT.

This clone was counted a few times. The chain uses TRBV28 and TRBJ1-6; 7 bases map to TRBD1. The CDR3 covers 17 residues. The junction had 17 bases not matched to a gene; V was cut back by 6 bases and J by 9 bases. Germline-derived CDR1 and CDR2 are MDHEN and SYDVKM. The CDR3: CASSPTGTELRISPLHF. The CDR3 DNA reads as TGTGCCAGCAGCCCGACCGGGACAGAGTTAAGGATTTCACCCCTCCACTTT. The full variable domain, rest sourced from reference TRBV28 and TRBJ1-6, is DVKVTQSSRYLVKRTGEKVFLECVQDMDHENMFWYRQDPGLGLRLIYFSYDVKMKEKGDIPEGYSVSREKKERFSLILESASTNQTSMYLCASSPTGTELRISPLHFGNGTRLTVT.

The CDR3: CAWSTGQGSYEQYF. DNA of the CDR3: TGTGCCTGGAGCACCGGACAGGGCTCCTACGAGCAGTACTTC. The V gene is TRBV30, the J gene TRBJ2-7, with 8 bases lining up with TRBD1. The CDR3 totals 14 residues. Germline V gives CDR1 GTSNPN, CDR2 SVGIG (reference sequence). With 3 bases clipped from V and 0 bases from J, the junction kept 4 bases outside the gene matches.